A single TCR beta chain is shown here with its context. This record belongs to a study of PD-L1 blockade in urothelial cancer. Noted time point: peripheral blood 6 weeks after treatment start. Sequencing was performed with immunoSEQ multiplex PCR; in TCRdb, only in-frame clones are kept and a portion is missing. The sample has approximately 120,000 clones; about 82% are singletons. Trimming removed 6 bases from V and 0 bases from J; junction bases left unmatched: 4. CDR3 length: 16 residues. CDR1 is KGHSH and CDR2 is LQKENI in the germline V gene. The chain joins TRBV18 to TRBJ2-2, with 10 bases aligning to TRBD2. The sequence derives from a man between 45 and 60 years old with urothelial cancer. The sequencing used PBMCs, collected around atezolizumab (anti-PD-L1) treatment. In DNA, the CDR3 is TGTGCCAGCTCGAAACTAGCGGGAACGAACACCGGGGAGCTGTTTTTT. Translated: CASSKLAGTNTGELFF.